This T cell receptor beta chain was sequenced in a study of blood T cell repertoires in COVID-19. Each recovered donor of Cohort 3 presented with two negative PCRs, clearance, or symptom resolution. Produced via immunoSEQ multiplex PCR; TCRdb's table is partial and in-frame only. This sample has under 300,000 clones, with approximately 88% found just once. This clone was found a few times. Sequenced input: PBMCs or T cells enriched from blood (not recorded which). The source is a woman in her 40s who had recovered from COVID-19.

The CDR3 spells CASSLVGEINYGYTF. The CDR3 DNA sequence: TGTGCCAGCAGCTTAGTCGGAGAGATAAACTATGGCTACACCTTC. The V and J genes are TRBV5-8 and TRBJ1-2; D uncertain. Germline assignment: CDR1 SGHTS and CDR2 YDEGEE. The CDR3 covers 15 residues. The V and J ends lost 2 bases and 2 bases respectively, with 13 bases between them.